A single sample is the source of the 23 T cell receptor beta chains below, sequenced in a study of blood T cell repertoires in COVID-19. Sequencing was performed with immunoSEQ multiplex PCR; in TCRdb, only in-frame clones are kept and a portion is missing. The table shows some 50,000 clones, with 90% occurring only once. Sequencing was performed on peripheral blood. These receptors were collected from a man between 40 and 49 years old with acute or convalescent COVID-19.

V and J are TRBV19 and TRBJ1-1, with D maybe TRBD1 (5 bases). V was pared by 7 bases and J by 8 bases, with 20 bases between. CDR1 is LNHDA and CDR2 is SQIVND in the germline V gene (reference sequence). This CDR3 is 14 amino acids long. The CDR3 DNA reads TGTGCCAGTACCAAGGGTGGGGACGGGAGAGAAGCTTTCTTT. Translation gives CASTKGGDGREAFF.

CDR3 loop: CASSSLAGGGVGETQYF. The CDR3 DNA is TGTGCCAGCAGCTCACTAGCGGGAGGAGGGGTAGGGGAGACCCAGTACTTC. The chain is built from TRBV7-9 and TRBJ2-5, with 12 positions matching TRBD2. Germline-derived CDR1 and CDR2 are SEHNR and FQNEAQ (reference sequence). The V segment lost 4 bases and the J segment 5 bases; nucleotides outside the gene matches: 11. The length of the CDR3 is 17 residues.

The genes are TRBV2 and TRBJ2-5, with 8 nucleotides matching TRBD2. The CDR3 is 15 residues long. Trimming took 4 bases from V and 0 from J; bases not matched to a gene: 4. Germline CDR1 reads SNHLY; CDR2 reads FYNNEI. CDR3 sequence (DNA): TGTGCCAGCAGTGCCCGCGGGGGGTACCAAGAGACCCAGTACTTC. This translates into CASSARGGYQETQYF.

CDR3 region: CASSLEGTGYNEQFF. The CDR3 DNA reads as TGTGCCAGCAGCTTGGAAGGGACAGGCTACAATGAGCAGTTCTTC. This chain links TRBV5-4 with TRBJ2-1; 8 positions agree with TRBD1. This CDR3 comprises 15 residues. V shed 0 bases and J 3 bases; nucleotides not matched to a gene: 2. Germline values: CDR1 SGHNT, CDR2 YYREEE (reference sequence).

The chain couples TRBV10-3 to TRBJ1-6; D uncertain. Germline assignment: CDR1 ENHRY and CDR2 SYGVKD. Trimming cost V 4 bases and J 5 bases, with 9 bases left between them. CDR3 size: 14 residues. The CDR3: CAISGRMDNSPLHF. The CDR3 DNA sequence: TGTGCCATCAGTGGGCGGATGGATAATTCACCCCTCCACTTT.

The rearrangement uses TRBV10-1 and TRBJ1-5, with D possibly matching TRBD1 (5 bases). The CDR3 consists of 14 residues. Trimming left V 2 bases short and J 5 bases short, with 10 bases between. CDR1 WNHNN and CDR2 SYGVQD come from the germline V gene (reference sequence). The DNA for the CDR3 is TGCGCCAGCAGTGAGGGGACTATCGATCAGCCCCAGCATTTT. This gives the protein CASSEGTIDQPQHF.

The chain joins TRBV6-6 to TRBJ1-2, with a weak D call TRBD1 (6 bases). Trimming cost V 4 bases and J 7 bases, with 19 bases left between them. From germline, CDR1 is MNHNY and CDR2 SVGAGI (reference sequence). The CDR3 extends over 15 amino acids. This CDR3 is CASSFETGSRAGYTF. The CDR3 nucleotides are TGTGCCAGCAGTTTCGAAACAGGGTCGCGGGCTGGCTACACCTTC.

This clone was seen more than once but under ten times. The gene calls are TRBV25-1 and TRBJ2-1, with D perhaps TRBD2 (5 bases). From germline, CDR1 is MGHDK and CDR2 SYGVNS. V lost 6 bases to trimming and J lost 5 bases, with 14 bases between them. The CDR3 runs 14 residues. The CDR3 is CASSFRGADNEQFF. The CDR3 nucleotides are TGTGCCAGCAGCTTCCGCGGAGCGGACAATGAGCAGTTCTTC.

This clone was counted between two and nine times. The chain has TRBV25-1 and TRBJ1-6; no reliable D call. The CDR3 contains 16 residues. The V gene's germline CDR1 is MGHDK and CDR2 SYGVNS. Trimming took off 1 base at V and 9 bases at J, with 16 bases between the two ends. CDR3 sequence (DNA): TGTGCCAGCAGTGAATTTGGGATGGGGAGAGTTTCACCCCTCCACTTT. It encodes CASSEFGMGRVSPLHF.

The chain carries TRBV6-1 and TRBJ1-1, with D possibly matching TRBD1 (6 bases). This CDR3 region has 13 residues. Germline-derived CDR1 and CDR2 are MNHNS and SASEGT. V was shortened by 3 bases and J by 3 bases, with 8 bases between the two germline ends. CDR3 loop: CASSDRQDTEAFF. Written as DNA, the CDR3 is TGTGCCAGCAGTGACAGACAGGACACTGAAGCTTTCTTT.

A single count supports this clone. The chain employs TRBV28 and TRBJ1-2, with TRBD1 identical over 7 bases. This CDR3 contains 12 residues. After removal of 5 bases from V and 7 bases from J, the junction contained 4 bases not matched to a gene. Germline V gene data show CDR1 as MDHEN and CDR2 as SYDVKM. DNA of the CDR3: TGTGCCAGCAGTAGCTACAGGGGTGGCTACACCTTC. Its protein product is CASSSYRGGYTF.

This chain uses TRBV4-1 with TRBJ1-5, with a possible D match to TRBD1 (5 bases). This CDR3 contains 16 residues. Germline lookup yields CDR1 MGHRA and CDR2 YSYEKL. V was shortened by 2 bases and J by 5 bases, with 16 bases between the two germline ends. CDR3 protein: CASSQSGGGAYQPQHF. The CDR3 DNA reads as TGCGCCAGCAGCCAAAGCGGGGGAGGAGCCTATCAGCCCCAGCATTTT.

The chain carries TRBV6-4 and TRBJ2-3; 8 positions agree with TRBD1. V trimming: 3 bases; J trimming: 8 bases; junction bases outside the gene matches: 10. The CDR3 is 15 residues long. The germline gives CDR1 MRHNA, CDR2 SNTAGT. The CDR3 loop is CASSEMDRATGTQYF. The CDR3 coding sequence is TGTGCCAGCAGTGAGATGGACAGGGCGACGGGTACGCAGTATTTT.

This chain connects TRBV7-6 to TRBJ2-7, with D perhaps matching TRBD2 (6 bases). CDR1 is SGHVS, CDR2 FNYEAQ, per germline. CDR3 length: 15 residues. V shed 5 bases and J shed 7 bases, with 21 bases lying between them. The CDR3 region is CASSPGDSGMSEQYF. The DNA for the CDR3 is TGTGCCAGCAGCCCGGGAGATAGCGGAATGTCGGAGCAGTACTTC.

The chain couples TRBV2 to TRBJ2-3; 7 bases match TRBD1. This CDR3 is built from 16 residues. Germline CDR1 SNHLY, CDR2 FYNNEI. V dropped 4 bases and J dropped 2; count of bases not matched to a gene: 9. Here the CDR3 DNA reads TGTGCCAGCAGTGCCCGGACAGGCGCACTCACAGATACGCAGTATTTT. Translation: CASSARTGALTDTQYF.

This chain links TRBV4-3 with TRBJ2-7; D perhaps matches TRBD2 (6 bases). This CDR3 region has 16 residues. V was cut by 5 bases and J by 0 bases, with 17 bases left in between. Germline V gene lookup returns CDR1 LGHNA and CDR2 YSLEER. The CDR3, as DNA: TGCGCCAGCAGCAACGGGCCGGGACTTAGCTCCTACGAGCAGTACTTC. Translation gives CASSNGPGLSSYEQYF.

The CDR3 sequence is CSASDAGKAEDTQYF. The CDR3 DNA follows: TGCAGTGCTAGTGACGCGGGAAAGGCGGAAGATACGCAGTATTTT. The rearrangement uses TRBV20-1 and TRBJ2-3, with a possible D match to TRBD2 (6 bases). CDR3 length equals 15 residues. Germline CDR1 is DFQATT and CDR2 is SNEGSKA (reference sequence). Trimming removed 3 bases from V and 5 bases from J, with 18 bases in between.

This chain uses TRBV7-9 with TRBJ2-3; TRBD1 agrees at 8 bases. Per germline, CDR1 SEHNR and CDR2 FQNEAQ (reference sequence). This CDR3 contains 15 residues. The V gene end was trimmed by 4 bases and the J gene end by 3 bases; junction bases not matched to a gene: 6. CDR3 nucleotides: TGTGCCAGCAGCTCGTCCGGGACAGGTACAGATACGCAGTATTTT. Residues: CASSSSGTGTDTQYF.

The rearrangement links TRBV7-8 to TRBJ2-5; a possible D gene is TRBD1 (6 bases). CDR1 and CDR2 (germline): SGHVS, FQNEAQ. The V gene lost 5 bases and the J gene lost 4 bases, with 14 bases spanning the gap. There are 14 residues in the CDR3. CDR3 region: CASSRRGNPETQYF. In nucleotides, the CDR3 is TGTGCCAGCAGCCGCAGGGGTAACCCAGAGACCCAGTACTTC.

The table lists this clone with a count of one. The rearrangement links TRBV30 to TRBJ1-2; weak D call: TRBD1 (6 bases). Trimming shortened V by 3 bases and J by 2 bases, and 13 bases separated the two germline ends. The CDR3 covers 14 residues. Germline V CDR1 and CDR2: GTSNPN, SVGIG (reference sequence). CDR3: CAWSRRGGNYGYTF. CDR3 bases: TGTGCCTGGAGCCGTAGGGGGGGGAACTATGGCTACACCTTC. The entire variable domain, with the rest obtained from reference TRBV30 and TRBJ1-2, is as follows: SQTIHQWPATLVQPVGSPLSLECTVEGTSNPNLYWYRQAAGRGLQLLFYSVGIGQISSEVPQNLSASRPQDRQFILSSKKLLLSDSGFYLCAWSRRGGNYGYTFGSGTRLTVV.

J is TRBJ1-4 and V is TRBV18; D remains ambiguous. The CDR3 has 15 residues. With 3 bases removed from V and 5 bases from J, the gap between germline ends came to 13 bases. Germline CDR1 KGHSH, CDR2 LQKENI. The CDR3: CASSPRGGHNEKLFF. CDR3 sequence (DNA): TGTGCCAGCTCACCCCGTGGAGGGCACAATGAAAAACTGTTTTTT. Full variable domain (missing parts from reference TRBV18 and TRBJ1-4): NAGVMQNPRHLVRRRGQEARLRCSPMKGHSHVYWYRQLPEEGLKFMVYLQKENIIDESGMPKERFSAEFPKEGPSILRIQQVVRGDSAAYFCASSPRGGHNEKLFFGSGTQLSVL.

This clone was found a few times. This sequence joins TRBV10-1 and TRBJ2-7; 9 nucleotides agree with TRBD1. The CDR3 has 12 amino acids. Germline V lookup: CDR1 WNHNN, CDR2 SYGVQD (reference sequence). J was trimmed by 5 bases and V by 8 bases; bases with no gene match: 4. CDR3 coding DNA: TGCGCCAGCGGGACAGGGCCCCACGAGCAGTACTTC. It is translated as CASGTGPHEQYF.

The chain carries TRBV11-2 and TRBJ2-7, with 9 bases matching TRBD2. V dropped 0 bases and J dropped 2; count of bases not matched to a gene: 8. The CDR3 runs to 17 residues. CDR1 and CDR2 from the germline V gene are SGHAT and FQNNGV. The CDR3 loop is CASSLELTSGSPYEQYF. The CDR3 nucleotides are TGTGCCAGCAGCTTAGAGTTGACTAGCGGTTCTCCCTACGAGCAGTACTTC. The entire variable domain, with the rest obtained from reference TRBV11-2 and TRBJ2-7, is as follows: EAGVAQSPRYKIIEKRQSVAFWCNPISGHATLYWYQQILGQGPKLLIQFQNNGVVDDSQLPKDRFSAERLKGVDSTLKIQPAKLEDSAVYLCASSLELTSGSPYEQYFGPGTRLTVT.